These 27 T cell receptor beta chains were sequenced from one sample in a study of early T cells in non-severe SARS-CoV-2 infection. TCRdb reanalysed the 5' RACE reads using MiXCR and keeps one entry per CDR3 protein. The sample has under 95,000 distinct CDR3 sequences, 12% seen once. Material: whole blood. The receptors here all came from an adult who was a healthcare worker with PCR-confirmed SARS-CoV-2 infection or an uninfected control (not recorded which).

This clonotype was counted ten times or more. This chain links TRBV12-3 or TRBV12-4 with TRBJ2-1, with TRBD2 identical over 8 bases. The CDR3 has 16 residues. With 4 bases clipped from V and 7 bases from J, the junction kept 12 bases outside the gene matches. The CDR3 region has the DNA TGTGCCAGCAGTTCCGCAGCGGGAGCCGGGGGGAATGAGCAGTTCTTC. This translates into CASSSAAGAGGNEQFF.

This clonotype has a handful of counts. V usage is TRBV29-1 and J usage is TRBJ2-1; 7 nucleotides match TRBD2. This CDR3 contains 13 residues. The J segment lost 0 bases and the V segment lost 7 bases, leaving 3 bases of the junction unmatched. Germline V gene data show CDR1 as SQVTM and CDR2 as ANQGSEA. The chain's CDR3 is CSGERGSYNEQFF. CDR3 DNA sequence: TGCAGCGGTGAGCGGGGCTCCTACAATGAGCAGTTCTTC.

Ten or more counts support this clonotype. The CDR3 loop is CSVEKGQAANTGELFF. CDR3 coding DNA: TGCAGCGTTGAGAAAGGCCAGGCCGCGAACACCGGGGAGCTGTTTTTT. The V and J genes are TRBV29-1 and TRBJ2-2; no definite D call. V was shortened by 3 bases and J by 0 bases, with 14 bases between the two germline ends. CDR1 is SQVTM and CDR2 is ANQGSEA in the germline V gene. The CDR3 length is 16 residues.

Only a few counts were recorded for this clonotype. The rearrangement links TRBV14 to TRBJ1-1; D gene ambiguous. Germline V gene lookup returns CDR1 SGHDN and CDR2 FVKESK. The CDR3 runs 14 residues. V was shortened by 0 bases and J by 3 bases, with 8 bases between the two germline ends. The CDR3 region is CASSQDLGYTEAFF. Here the CDR3 DNA reads TGTGCCAGCAGCCAAGATCTGGGGTACACTGAAGCTTTCTTT.

This CDR3 is CASSTTGANEKLFF. Here the CDR3 DNA reads TGTGCCAGCAGCACGACAGGAGCTAATGAAAAACTGTTTTTT. The rearrangement uses TRBV11-2 and TRBJ1-4; perhaps TRBD1 as D (6 bases). V lost 5 bases, J lost 3 bases, and 10 bases lay in between. CDR3 size: 14 residues. Germline V lookup: CDR1 SGHAT, CDR2 FQNNGV.

Many counts were recorded for this clonotype. The chain joins TRBV7-8 to TRBJ2-7, with 9 bases identical to TRBD2. V lost 2 bases to trimming and J lost 2 bases; unmatched junction nucleotides: 10. Per the germline V gene, CDR1 is SGHVS and CDR2 is FQNEAQ. This CDR3 is built from 17 residues. DNA of the CDR3: TGTGCCAGCAGCTTACAAATAACTAGCGGGTCGCCCTACGAGCAGTACTTC. Residues: CASSLQITSGSPYEQYF.

The chain recombines TRBV4-2 with TRBJ2-1; no clear D. Germline V gene sequence: CDR1 LGHNA, CDR2 YNFKEQ. The CDR3 covers 15 residues. Between the trimmed V and J ends, which lost 0 bases and 3 bases, there was a span of 9 bases. The CDR3 DNA is TGTGCCAGCAGCCAAGAGGCTAGACTCTACAATGAGCAGTTCTTC. It encodes CASSQEARLYNEQFF.

This chain uses TRBV11-1 with TRBJ2-7; 9 bases are a match to TRBD1. Trimming at V came to 1 base and at J to 5 bases, leaving 6 bases not matched to a gene. The CDR3 is 15 amino acids. Germline CDR1 is SGHAT and CDR2 is FQDESV (reference sequence). CDR3 in amino acids: CASSLGRDRVHEQYF. CDR3 DNA: TGTGCCAGCAGCTTAGGTCGGGACAGGGTCCACGAGCAGTACTTC. The variable domain in full, completed from reference TRBV11-1 and TRBJ2-7, reads EAEVAQSPRYKITEKSQAVAFWCDPISGHATLYWYRQILGQGPELLVQFQDESVVDDSQLPKDRFSAERLKGVDSTLKIQPAELGDSAMYLCASSLGRDRVHEQYFGPGTRLTVT.

This clonotype appeared many times. The V call is TRBV4-1, the J call TRBJ2-1; perhaps D is TRBD1 or TRBD2 (5 bases each). Germline CDR1 is MGHRA and CDR2 is YSYEKL. The CDR3 sequence is 17 residues long. V was clipped by 0 bases and J by 5 bases, with 17 bases between them. The CDR3 DNA is TGCGCCAGCAGCCAAGAGGGAGTCGGGGCGGAGAACAATGAGCAGTTCTTC. The encoded protein is CASSQEGVGAENNEQFF.

This clonotype was found a few times. The chain uses TRBV3-1 and TRBJ2-2, with D hard to call. This CDR3 has 14 amino acids. V lost 6 bases, J lost 1 base, and 9 bases lay in between. The germline V gene encodes CDR1 LGHDT and CDR2 YNNKEL (reference sequence). CDR3 amino acids: CASSKKGNTGELFF. The CDR3 nucleotides read TGTGCCAGCAGTAAAAAAGGGAACACCGGGGAGCTGTTTTTT.

This rearrangement joins TRBV18 to TRBJ1-2, with a tentative D call TRBD1 (5 bases). This CDR3 region has 15 residues. The germline V gene encodes CDR1 KGHSH and CDR2 LQKENI. Trimming stripped 0 bases from V and 6 bases from J, with 14 bases between. CDR3 in DNA: TGTGCCAGCTCACCACCGGAACGGGCCAGGGATGGCTACACCTTC. It translates to CASSPPERARDGYTF.

This chain joins TRBV19 and TRBJ2-4; 9 nucleotides agree with TRBD2. Germline CDR1 and CDR2: LNHDA and SQIVND (reference sequence). The CDR3 has 16 residues. The ends lost 3 bases at V and 2 bases at J; junction bases unmatched: 5. CDR3 protein: CASSIRTSATKNIQYF. In DNA, the CDR3 is TGTGCCAGTAGTATCAGGACTAGCGCGACCAAAAACATTCAGTACTTC.

This clonotype was counted a few times. V and J are TRBV28 and TRBJ2-3; D possibly corresponds to TRBD2 (7 bases). Germline V gene sequence: CDR1 MDHEN, CDR2 SYDVKM. There are 13 residues in the CDR3. With 10 bases removed from V and 1 base from J, the gap between germline ends came to 12 bases. The CDR3 loop reads CANRGGGTDTQYF. CDR3 in DNA: TGTGCCAACCGAGGGGGGGGCACAGATACGCAGTATTTT.

The chain links TRBV6-2 or TRBV6-3 to TRBJ2-1; tentative D call: TRBD1 (6 bases). Trimming took 7 bases from V and 10 from J, leaving 11 bases between them. The V gene's germline CDR1 is MNHEY and CDR2 SVGEGT. This CDR3 is 11 amino acids long. DNA of the CDR3: TGTGCCAGCACCGGGACAAGGGAGCAGTTCTTC. Protein: CASTGTREQFF.

The genes are TRBV18 and TRBJ1-6; D not certain. CDR1 and CDR2 from the germline V gene are KGHSH and LQKENI. There are 15 residues in the CDR3. With 3 bases removed from V and 9 bases from J, the gap between germline ends came to 15 bases. The CDR3 loop reads CASSPSNSLGSPLHF. The CDR3 nucleotides are TGTGCCAGCTCACCTTCCAACAGTTTGGGTTCACCCCTCCACTTT.

This rearrangement joins TRBV11-2 to TRBJ2-1, with TRBD2 as a possible D gene (5 bases). This CDR3 is built from 15 residues. Trimming cost V 5 bases and J 5 bases, with 16 bases left between them. Germline lookup yields CDR1 SGHAT and CDR2 FQNNGV. The CDR3 DNA is TGTGCCAGCAGCCCCCGAGGGTTAGCGAACAATGAGCAGTTCTTC. This gives the protein CASSPRGLANNEQFF. Combining the CDR3 with reference TRBV11-2 and TRBJ2-1 gives the whole variable domain EAGVAQSPRYKIIEKRQSVAFWCNPISGHATLYWYQQILGQGPKLLIQFQNNGVVDDSQLPKDRFSAERLKGVDSTLKIQPAKLEDSAVYLCASSPRGLANNEQFFGPGTRLTVL.

This clonotype appeared many times. The chain joins TRBV7-6 to TRBJ2-1; TRBD2 matches 14 bases. CDR1 and CDR2 from the germline V gene are SGHVS and FNYEAQ. The trim removed 0 bases at V and 8 bases at J, leaving 0 bases unmatched. The CDR3 is 15 amino acids. The CDR3 DNA reads TGTGCCAGCAGCTTAGCGGGACTAGCGGGAGATGAGCAGTTCTTC. Translation gives CASSLAGLAGDEQFF.

V gene TRBV15 combines with J gene TRBJ2-7; 12 bases fit TRBD2. This CDR3 spans 15 amino acids. With V trimmed by 2 bases and J by 3 bases, 2 bases remained unmatched. Looked up from germline, CDR1 is LNHNV and CDR2 is YYDKDF (reference sequence). CDR3 coding DNA: TGTGCCACCAGCAGAAAGACTAGCGGGAGCTACGAGCAGTACTTC. Translation: CATSRKTSGSYEQYF.

This clonotype appeared a few times. This chain joins TRBV28 and TRBJ2-1; weak D call: TRBD2 (5 bases). From germline, CDR1 is MDHEN and CDR2 SYDVKM. Trimming removed 2 bases at V and 4 bases at J, with 15 bases between. This CDR3 is 16 amino acids long. The chain's CDR3 is CASSLGGSAGYNEQFF. CDR3 bases: TGTGCCAGCAGTTTAGGAGGATCGGCCGGGTACAATGAGCAGTTCTTC. Based on the CDR3 plus reference TRBV28 and TRBJ2-1, the full variable domain is DVKVTQSSRYLVKRTGEKVFLECVQDMDHENMFWYRQDPGLGLRLIYFSYDVKMKEKGDIPEGYSVSREKKERFSLILESASTNQTSMYLCASSLGGSAGYNEQFFGPGTRLTVL.

This clonotype was found a few times. V is TRBV5-1 and J is TRBJ2-5, with D uncertain. Germline values: CDR1 SGHRS, CDR2 YFSETQ. The CDR3 length is 12 residues. Trimming shortened V by 4 bases and J by 2 bases, and 6 bases separated the two germline ends. The CDR3, as DNA: TGCGCCAGCAGCGAGCAACAAGAGACCCAGTACTTC. Translation gives CASSEQQETQYF.

This clonotype is judged medium-sized. The J gene is TRBJ2-7, the V gene TRBV11-2; 13 bases map to TRBD2. Unmatched junction bases numbered 4, after V lost 6 bases and J lost 11 bases. There are 12 residues in the CDR3. Per the germline V gene, CDR1 is SGHAT and CDR2 is FQNNGV. Here the CDR3 DNA reads TGTGCCAGCAGTTCGACTAGCGGGAGGAAGTACTTC. This codes for CASSSTSGRKYF.

This clonotype was observed a few times. J is TRBJ2-1 and V is TRBV28; no firm D call. Germline V CDR1 and CDR2: MDHEN, SYDVKM. CDR3 length: 14 amino acids. V lost 6 bases to trimming and J lost 6 bases, with 15 bases between them. The CDR3 protein is CASRAPDGANEQFF. In DNA, the CDR3 is TGTGCCAGCAGGGCTCCGGACGGCGCCAATGAGCAGTTCTTC.

The V gene is TRBV15, the J gene TRBJ2-1; 11 nucleotides line up with TRBD2. Germline V gene sequence: CDR1 LNHNV, CDR2 YYDKDF (reference sequence). V was clipped by 6 bases and J by 5 bases; unmatched bases: 3. The length of the CDR3 is 14 residues. The CDR3: CATRSSGRNNEQFF. CDR3 bases: TGTGCCACCAGATCTAGCGGGAGGAACAATGAGCAGTTCTTC. The entire variable domain, with the rest obtained from reference TRBV15 and TRBJ2-1, is as follows: DAMVIQNPRYQVTQFGKPVTLSCSQTLNHNVMYWYQQKSSQAPKLLFHYYDKDFNNEADTPDNFQSRRPNTSFCFLDIRSPGLGDTAMYLCATRSSGRNNEQFFGPGTRLTVL.

This clonotype appeared many times. The chain recombines TRBV7-9 with TRBJ2-1, with D possibly being TRBD2 (6 bases). CDR1 and CDR2 (germline): SEHNR, FQNEAQ (reference sequence). The CDR3 contains 15 residues. V was clipped by 1 base and J by 3 bases, with 10 bases between them. The CDR3 protein is CASSLGNSGYNEQFF. The CDR3 DNA sequence: TGTGCCAGCAGCTTAGGCAATAGCGGCTACAATGAGCAGTTCTTC.

The rearrangement uses TRBV2 and TRBJ2-7; tentatively, D is TRBD1 (6 bases). Germline V lookup: CDR1 SNHLY, CDR2 FYNNEI. CDR3 length equals 14 residues. V was shortened by 6 bases and J by 2 bases, with 14 bases between the two germline ends. The CDR3, as DNA: TGTGCCAGCAGCCAGACAGGCGCAGCCTACGAGCAGTACTTC. It translates to CASSQTGAAYEQYF.

At least ten counts were recorded for this clonotype. The chain has TRBV20-1 and TRBJ2-1; 8 nucleotides agree with TRBD2. Germline lookup yields CDR1 DFQATT and CDR2 SNEGSKA (reference sequence). The CDR3 is 17 residues long. The trim removed 0 bases at V and 3 bases at J, leaving 10 bases unmatched. CDR3 coding DNA: TGCAGTGCTAGAGATCTAACTAGCGGAGACCACTACAATGAGCAGTTCTTC. This codes for CSARDLTSGDHYNEQFF.

This clonotype was seen only a few times. In nucleotides, the CDR3 is TGCGCCAGCAGCTTGGGGTCCGGCTACGAGCAGTACTTC. It codes for CASSLGSGYEQYF. The J gene is TRBJ2-7, the V gene TRBV5-1, with D hard to call. The CDR3 is 13 amino acids. V was cut by 0 bases and J by 3 bases, with 7 bases left in between. Germline values: CDR1 SGHRS, CDR2 YFSETQ.